The 31 T cell receptor beta chains listed next were all sequenced from one sample in a study of blood T cell repertoires in COVID-19. Sequenced by immunoSEQ multiplex PCR; TCRdb stores in-frame clones only, minus some. The table includes some 210,000 clones, around four fifths detected once. What was sequenced was PBMCs or T cells enriched from blood (not recorded which). These receptor sequences come from a man aged 35 to 55 who had recovered from COVID-19.

This chain uses TRBV4-1 with TRBJ1-5; 7 bases are a match to TRBD1. The CDR3 runs to 15 residues. CDR1 MGHRA and CDR2 YSYEKL come from the germline V gene. The J segment lost 3 bases and the V segment lost 4 bases, leaving 6 bases of the junction unmatched. CDR3 in DNA: TGCGCCAGCAGCCCCTGGGACAGCTTCAATCAGCCCCAGCATTTT. This gives the protein CASSPWDSFNQPQHF.

CDR3 in DNA: TGTGCCAGCTCACCACGGGACAGCGTAAACTATGGCTACACCTTC. It specifies CASSPRDSVNYGYTF. The chain couples TRBV18 to TRBJ1-2; 7 bases match TRBD1. Germline CDR1 reads KGHSH; CDR2 reads LQKENI. This CDR3 is 15 amino acids long. With V trimmed by 1 base and J by 2 bases, 4 bases remained unmatched.

This clone was counted a few times. The chain uses TRBV19 and TRBJ1-2; a possible D gene is TRBD1 (5 bases). The CDR3 loop spans 14 amino acids. Germline lookup yields CDR1 LNHDA and CDR2 SQIVND (reference sequence). Between the trimmed V and J ends, which lost 5 bases and 1 base, there was a span of 11 bases. The CDR3 sequence: CASSPSDSNYGYTF. CDR3 bases: TGTGCCAGTAGTCCCTCAGACAGTAACTATGGCTACACCTTC.

This sequence joins TRBV27 and TRBJ1-2, with 10 positions matching TRBD1. V dropped 3 bases and J dropped 7; count of bases not matched to a gene: 2. The CDR3 contains 13 residues. The germline V gene encodes CDR1 MNHEY and CDR2 SMNVEV (reference sequence). CDR3 protein: CASSLTGGSGYTF. Written as DNA, the CDR3 is TGTGCCAGCAGTTTGACAGGGGGCTCTGGCTACACCTTC.

The V call is TRBV3-1 (or the pseudogene TRBV3-2), the J call TRBJ2-1; D may be TRBD2 (6 bases). Deletions cut 1 base from V and 0 bases from J, with 10 bases between. Germline V lookup: CDR1 LGHDT, CDR2 YNNKEL (reference sequence). CDR3 length: 16 amino acids. CDR3 protein: CASSQGRARSYNEQFF. The CDR3 nucleotides read TGTGCCAGCAGCCAAGGGAGGGCTCGCTCCTACAATGAGCAGTTCTTC.

The chain has TRBV2 and TRBJ2-7; TRBD2 aligns across 13 bases. The CDR3 covers 16 residues. V lost 5 bases and J lost 3; bases outside the gene matches: 7. The germline V gene has CDR1 SNHLY and CDR2 FYNNEI. The CDR3 is CASSLGLAGALYEQYF. CDR3 coding DNA: TGTGCCAGCAGTTTAGGACTAGCGGGGGCACTCTACGAGCAGTACTTC.

The chain has TRBV10-1 and TRBJ1-5; possible D gene TRBD1, 5 bases. The V gene's germline CDR1 is WNHNN and CDR2 SYGVQD (reference sequence). The CDR3 sequence is 14 residues long. V gave up 10 bases and J gave up 5 bases, with 18 bases separating them. This CDR3 is CAITTGVPHQPQHF. The CDR3 DNA sequence: TGCGCCATTACGACGGGGGTGCCCCATCAGCCCCAGCATTTT.

This sequence joins TRBV7-9 and TRBJ2-1, with a possible D match to TRBD2 (5 bases). The V gene's germline CDR1 is SEHNR and CDR2 FQNEAQ (reference sequence). This CDR3 has 16 amino acids. Between the trimmed V and J ends, which lost 2 bases and 7 bases, there was a span of 18 bases. The CDR3 loop reads CASSLLRTLVANEQFF. CDR3 bases: TGTGCCAGCAGCTTATTACGGACTTTAGTCGCGAATGAGCAGTTCTTC.

The rearrangement links TRBV19 to TRBJ1-2; possibly TRBD1 for D (6 bases). V was trimmed by 5 bases and J by 5 bases, leaving 15 bases between them. Looked up from germline, CDR1 is LNHDA and CDR2 is SQIVND (reference sequence). The CDR3 extends over 14 amino acids. The CDR3: CASSPRGFRYGYTF. In DNA form, the CDR3 reads TGTGCCAGTAGTCCCAGGGGTTTTAGGTATGGCTACACCTTC.

V and J are TRBV7-3 and TRBJ2-3; TRBD1 is a possible D gene (7 bases). The length of the CDR3 is 16 residues. Germline CDR1 is SGHTA and CDR2 is FQGTGA. Trimming shortened V by 5 bases and J by 3 bases, and 18 bases separated the two germline ends. CDR3 amino acids: CASSPLGGRGTDTQYF. The CDR3 nucleotides read TGTGCCAGCAGCCCTTTGGGGGGCAGGGGGACAGATACGCAGTATTTT.

This chain joins TRBV10-3 and TRBJ1-1; tentative D call: TRBD1 (5 bases). V was pared by 3 bases and J by 4 bases, with 15 bases between. CDR1 is ENHRY, CDR2 SYGVKD, per germline. There are 15 residues in the CDR3. CDR3 protein: CAISDPGRDRTEAFF. For the CDR3, the DNA is TGTGCCATCAGTGACCCCGGGCGGGACCGCACTGAAGCTTTCTTT.

V gene TRBV15 combines with J gene TRBJ1-6; D possibly corresponds to TRBD1 (5 bases). The CDR3 loop spans 14 amino acids. Trimming removed 2 bases from V and 6 bases from J, with 8 bases in between. Germline assignment: CDR1 LNHNV and CDR2 YYDKDF (reference sequence). The CDR3 bases are TGTGCCACCAGCAGACAGGGTCGTAATTCACCCCTCCACTTT. Amino acid sequence: CATSRQGRNSPLHF.

This clone was picked up one time. J is TRBJ2-3 and V is TRBV11-2; TRBD2 aligns across 12 bases. Germline CDR1 and CDR2: SGHAT and FQNNGV. The junction had 9 bases not matched to a gene; V was cut back by 4 bases and J by 10 bases. The CDR3 is 15 residues long. The CDR3 sequence is CASSSNGLAGIAQYF. The CDR3 bases are TGTGCCAGCAGCTCCAACGGACTAGCGGGAATAGCGCAGTATTTT.

This clone was observed many times. The V call is TRBV7-6, the J call TRBJ2-7, with D maybe TRBD2 (6 bases). This CDR3 has 16 residues. Trimming removed 1 base at V and 4 bases at J, with 17 bases between. CDR1 and CDR2 from the germline V gene are SGHVS and FNYEAQ. CDR3 DNA sequence: TGTGCCAGCAGCTTAGTCCCCCCGGTAGCGGAGTACGAGCAGTACTTC. Translated, it gives CASSLVPPVAEYEQYF.

The chain carries TRBV3-1 (or the pseudogene TRBV3-2) and TRBJ1-1, with D unresolved. The germline V gene has CDR1 LGHDT and CDR2 YNNKEL (reference sequence). The CDR3 loop spans 13 amino acids. Trimming took 3 bases from V and 2 from J, leaving 7 bases between them. CDR3 coding DNA: TGTGCCAGCAGCCACGGCGGTAACACTGAAGCTTTCTTT. Translation: CASSHGGNTEAFF.

This clone has a single count. The rearrangement joins TRBV7-8 to TRBJ1-5; no clear D. Looked up from germline, CDR1 is SGHVS and CDR2 is FQNEAQ. This CDR3 has 13 amino acids. V was pared by 6 bases and J by 7 bases, with 13 bases between. Here the CDR3 DNA reads TGTGCCAGCAGTTACGGGATCGGCCAGCCCCAGCATTTT. It yields the protein CASSYGIGQPQHF.

J is TRBJ2-1 and V is TRBV19, with 7 bases fitting TRBD1. The CDR3 spans 15 residues. The germline V gene has CDR1 LNHDA and CDR2 SQIVND (reference sequence). Unmatched junction bases numbered 9, after V lost 4 bases and J lost 6 bases. CDR3 coding DNA: TGTGCCAGTAGTACCGGGACAGTCAGTCTCAATGAGCAGTTCTTC. As protein: CASSTGTVSLNEQFF.

Comment on this clone: An end of the junction differs from the germline gene, which may be a read error. V and J are TRBV25-1 and TRBJ1-1; D might be TRBD1 (5 bases). Germline CDR1 is MGHDK and CDR2 is SYGVNS. The CDR3 contains 12 residues. For the CDR3, the DNA is TGTGCCAGCAGGGGAGGGGTGACTGGAGCTTTCTTT. This codes for CASRGGVTGAFF.

CDR3: CASSLGEARYTF. The CDR3 DNA is TGTGCCAGCAGTTTAGGAGAGGCTCGCTACACCTTC. The chain combines TRBV12-3 or TRBV12-4 with TRBJ1-2; D unclear. This CDR3 is 12 amino acids long. Deletions cut 1 base from V and 9 bases from J, with 9 bases between.

This chain joins TRBV4-1 and TRBJ2-1; D is ambiguous. The CDR3 runs 12 residues. Germline CDR1 and CDR2: MGHRA and YSYEKL. Deletions cut 0 bases from V and 7 bases from J, with 4 bases between. CDR3: CASSQDQNEQFF. As DNA, the CDR3 is TGCGCCAGCAGCCAAGATCAGAATGAGCAGTTCTTC.

The rearrangement joins TRBV15 to TRBJ1-2; 8 positions agree with TRBD1. With 6 bases clipped from V and 4 bases from J, the junction kept 13 bases outside the gene matches. Per the germline V gene, CDR1 is LNHNV and CDR2 is YYDKDF (reference sequence). This CDR3 region has 16 residues. CDR3 in amino acids: CATRAGQDTRIYGYTF. The CDR3 region has the DNA TGTGCCACCAGGGCGGGACAGGACACCCGAATCTATGGCTACACCTTC.

This clone turned up a few times. DNA for the CDR3: TGTGCCATCAGACTGAGCGGGGGGAACGACGAGCAGTACTTC. Translated, it gives CAIRLSGGNDEQYF. The chain is built from TRBV10-3 and TRBJ2-7; 9 bases match TRBD2. There are 14 residues in the CDR3. Germline V gene data show CDR1 as ENHRY and CDR2 as SYGVKD. The junction had 8 bases not matched to a gene; V was cut back by 6 bases and J by 5 bases.

The rearrangement uses TRBV3-1 (or the pseudogene TRBV3-2) and TRBJ1-3; D remains unclear. The CDR3 runs 17 residues. CDR1 and CDR2 from the germline V gene are LGHDT and YNNKEL (reference sequence). V lost 1 base and J lost 7, with 20 bases in between. Here the CDR3 reads CASSQGDLRAVRNTIYF. Written as DNA, the CDR3 is TGTGCCAGCAGCCAAGGGGATTTGAGGGCAGTGAGGAACACCATATATTTT.

This clone occurred a few times. The chain carries TRBV5-6 and TRBJ1-5, with D possibly TRBD1 on 6 matching bases. V lost 3 bases and J 7 bases, leaving 14 bases between the germline ends. Germline V gives CDR1 SGHDT, CDR2 YYEEEE. This CDR3 is 14 amino acids long. The CDR3 DNA reads TGTGCCAGCAGCTATGGAATGGGGGCGCAGCCCCAGCATTTT. It is translated as CASSYGMGAQPQHF. Full variable domain (remainder filled in from reference TRBV5-6 and TRBJ1-5): DAGVTQSPTHLIKTRGQQVTLRCSPKSGHDTVSWYQQALGQGPQFIFQYYEEEERQRGNFPDRFSGHQFPNYSSELNVNALLLGDSALYLCASSYGMGAQPQHFGDGTRLSIL.

The V gene is TRBV21-1, the J gene TRBJ1-6; TRBD1, the D gene given by the table, was not confirmed from the DNA. TRBV21-1 is a recognized pseudogene. The CDR3 has 17 residues. This CDR3 is CASSKDPGEWGNSPLHF. CDR3 bases: TGTGCCAGCAGCAAGGACCCAGGGGAATGGGGTAATTCACCCCTCCACTTT.

A few counts support this clone. This chain joins TRBV2 and TRBJ2-7; 9 nucleotides match TRBD1. The CDR3 has 12 residues. The V and J ends lost 6 bases and 4 bases, in that order; junction bases with no gene match: 1. The germline V gene encodes CDR1 SNHLY and CDR2 FYNNEI. Here the CDR3 reads CASSGQGYEQYF. The CDR3 DNA is TGTGCCAGCAGCGGACAGGGGTACGAGCAGTACTTC.

This clone has a handful of counts. This rearrangement joins TRBV3-1 (or the pseudogene TRBV3-2) to TRBJ2-5; 8 positions agree with TRBD2. CDR1 LGHDT and CDR2 YNNKEL come from the germline V gene (reference sequence). This CDR3 comprises 16 residues. The J segment lost 1 base and the V segment lost 4 bases, leaving 8 bases of the junction unmatched. Here the CDR3 reads CASSLGEAGVQETQYF. The CDR3 bases are TGTGCCAGCAGCCTCGGAGAAGCGGGGGTCCAAGAGACCCAGTACTTC.

The rearrangement joins TRBV7-2 to TRBJ2-3, with D possibly TRBD2 on 5 matching bases. The CDR3 runs 15 residues. CDR1 SGHTA and CDR2 FQGNSA come from the germline V gene. V was shortened by 1 base and J by 7 bases, with 15 bases between the two germline ends. CDR3 residues: CASSLGVSVGHTQYF. CDR3 DNA sequence: TGTGCCAGCAGCTTAGGGGTTAGCGTCGGACATACGCAGTATTTT.

The chain employs TRBV6-5 and TRBJ1-5, with 8 bases fitting TRBD1. After removal of 5 bases from V and 2 bases from J, the junction contained 5 bases not matched to a gene. The CDR3 spans 15 residues. Germline-derived CDR1 and CDR2 are MNHEY and SVGAGI. The CDR3 DNA follows: TGTGCCAGCAGTAGACAGGGGAGCGGCAATCAGCCCCAGCATTTT. Residues: CASSRQGSGNQPQHF.

The CDR3 sequence is CASSQYQGREKLFF. CDR3 DNA sequence: TGTGCCAGCAGCCAATACCAGGGTAGAGAAAAACTGTTTTTT. This chain uses TRBV3-1 (or the pseudogene TRBV3-2) with TRBJ1-4; D is perhaps TRBD1 (5 bases). CDR1 and CDR2 from the germline V gene are LGHDT and YNNKEL (reference sequence). Trimming pared 2 bases from V and 8 bases from J, leaving 12 bases between. The CDR3 consists of 14 residues.

The chain couples TRBV5-1 to TRBJ2-2; no clear D. The germline V and J ends were trimmed by 1 base and 2 bases, with 6 bases remaining between them. The V gene's germline CDR1 is SGHRS and CDR2 YFSETQ. The CDR3 is 14 amino acids. CDR3 sequence (DNA): TGCGCCAGCAGCTTGTTGTTAAACACCGGGGAGCTGTTTTTT. It encodes CASSLLLNTGELFF.